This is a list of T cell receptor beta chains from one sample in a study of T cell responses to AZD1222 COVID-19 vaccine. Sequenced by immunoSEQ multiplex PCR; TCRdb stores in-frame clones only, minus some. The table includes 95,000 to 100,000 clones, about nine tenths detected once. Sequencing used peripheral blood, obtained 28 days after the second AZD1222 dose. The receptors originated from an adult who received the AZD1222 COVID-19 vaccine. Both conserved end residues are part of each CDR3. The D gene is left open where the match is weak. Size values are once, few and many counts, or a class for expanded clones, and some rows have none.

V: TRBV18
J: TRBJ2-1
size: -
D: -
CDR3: CASSRRSGDTHNEQFF
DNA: TGTGCCAGCTCACGACGTTCAGGGGATACCCACAATGAGCAGTTCTTC

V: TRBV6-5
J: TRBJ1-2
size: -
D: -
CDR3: CASSYGRGQTYGYTF
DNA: TGTGCCAGCAGTTACGGTAGGGGTCAGACCTATGGCTACACCTTC

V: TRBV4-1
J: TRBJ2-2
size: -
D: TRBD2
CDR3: CASSLLTGLASRFGGELFF
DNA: TGCGCCAGCAGCCTCCTAACCGGACTAGCGTCCCGTTTTGGCGGGGAGCTGTTTTTT

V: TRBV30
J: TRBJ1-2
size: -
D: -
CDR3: CAWMGRTNYGYTF
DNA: TGTGCCTGGATGGGCAGAACTAACTATGGCTACACCTTC

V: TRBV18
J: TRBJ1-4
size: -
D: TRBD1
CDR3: CASSPLPQGAATNEKLFF
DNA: TGTGCCAGCTCACCACTTCCACAGGGGGCTGCAACTAATGAAAAACTGTTTTTT

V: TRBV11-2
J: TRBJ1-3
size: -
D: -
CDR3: CASSLNRNTIYF
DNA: TGTGCCAGCAGCTTAAATAGAAACACCATATATTTT

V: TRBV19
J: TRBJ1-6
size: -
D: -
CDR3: CASSIERDTTPLHF
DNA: TGTGCCAGTAGTATAGAGAGGGATACGACACCCCTCCACTTT

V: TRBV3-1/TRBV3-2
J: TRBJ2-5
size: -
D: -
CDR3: CASSQVEGGTQYF
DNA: TGTGCCAGCAGCCAAGTCGAAGGGGGGACCCAGTACTTC

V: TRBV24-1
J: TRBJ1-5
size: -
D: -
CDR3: CATSDPGANQPQHF
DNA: TGTGCCACCAGTGACCCCGGTGCCAATCAGCCCCAGCATTTT

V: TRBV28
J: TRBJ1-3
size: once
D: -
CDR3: CASSLTPPARGNTIYF
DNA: TGTGCCAGCAGTTTAACCCCCCCGGCGAGGGGAAACACCATATATTTT

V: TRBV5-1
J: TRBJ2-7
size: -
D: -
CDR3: CASSSDSARYF
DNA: TGCGCCAGCAGCTCGGACAGTGCCAGGTACTTC

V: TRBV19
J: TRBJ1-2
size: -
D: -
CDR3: CASSILASYVHGYTF
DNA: TGTGCCAGTAGTATCCTAGCCTCATATGTGCATGGCTACACCTTC

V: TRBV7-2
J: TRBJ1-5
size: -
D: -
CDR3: CASSGRLGNNQPQHF
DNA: TGTGCCAGCAGCGGTCGGCTGGGTAACAATCAGCCCCAGCATTTT

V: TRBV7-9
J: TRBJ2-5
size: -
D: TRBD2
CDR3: CASGRTGGTETQYF
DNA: TGTGCCAGCGGGAGGACGGGAGGAACAGAGACCCAGTACTTC

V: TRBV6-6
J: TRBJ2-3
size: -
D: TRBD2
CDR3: CASTLAGVPRDTQYF
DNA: TGTGCCAGCACCCTAGCGGGAGTCCCTCGAGATACGCAGTATTTT

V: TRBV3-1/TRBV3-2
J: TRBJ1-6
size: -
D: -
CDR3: CASSASGNSPLHF
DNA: TGTGCCAGCAGTGCCTCAGGGAATTCACCCCTCCACTTT

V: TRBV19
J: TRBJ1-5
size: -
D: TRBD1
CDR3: CASSSGGQGSFWQPQHF
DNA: TGTGCCAGTAGTTCTGGAGGACAGGGGTCGTTTTGGCAGCCCCAGCATTTT

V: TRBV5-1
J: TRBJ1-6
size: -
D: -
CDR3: CASSLGGETYNSPLHF
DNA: TGCGCCAGCAGCTTGGGTGGGGAGACCTATAATTCACCCCTCCACTTT

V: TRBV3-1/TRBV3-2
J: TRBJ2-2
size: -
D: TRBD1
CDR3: CASSPQGAHPGELFF
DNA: TGTGCCAGCAGCCCACAGGGGGCGCATCCCGGGGAGCTGTTTTTT

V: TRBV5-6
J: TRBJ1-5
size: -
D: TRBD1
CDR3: CASSPSSGGQPQHF
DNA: TGTGCCAGCAGTCCCAGCTCAGGGGGTCAGCCCCAGCATTTT

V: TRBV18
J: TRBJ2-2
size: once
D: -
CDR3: CASSPGMAANTGELFF
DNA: TGTGCCAGCTCACCGGGGATGGCAGCGAACACCGGGGAGCTGTTTTTT

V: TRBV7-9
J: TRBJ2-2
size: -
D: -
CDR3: CASSLVTGRGGELFF
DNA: TGTGCCAGCAGCTTAGTTACAGGGCGTGGCGGGGAGCTGTTTTTT

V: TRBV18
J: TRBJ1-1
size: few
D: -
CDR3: CASSPRVAGPSNTEAFF
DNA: TGTGCCAGCTCACCACGCGTGGCAGGGCCGTCGAACACTGAAGCTTTCTTT

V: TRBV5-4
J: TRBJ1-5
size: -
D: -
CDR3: CASSLAGVPQPQHF
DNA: TGTGCCAGCAGCTTGGCCGGGGTACCGCAGCCCCAGCATTTT

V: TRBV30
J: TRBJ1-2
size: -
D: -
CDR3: CAWRLLRGNYGYTF
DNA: TGTGCCTGGAGGCTCCTTCGCGGGAACTATGGCTACACCTTC

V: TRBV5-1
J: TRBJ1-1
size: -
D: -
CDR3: CASSGNTEAFF
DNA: TGCGCCAGCAGCGGTAACACTGAAGCTTTCTTT

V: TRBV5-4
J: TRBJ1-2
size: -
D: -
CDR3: CASTLTQGYGYTF
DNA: TGTGCCAGCACCCTTACTCAGGGGTATGGCTACACCTTC

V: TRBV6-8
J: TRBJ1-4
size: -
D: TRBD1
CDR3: CASSYSIGGCATNEKLFF
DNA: TGTGCCAGCAGTTACTCGATAGGGGGCTGTGCAACTAATGAAAAACTGTTTTTT

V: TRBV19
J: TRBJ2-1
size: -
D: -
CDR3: CASSTYSENEQFF
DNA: TGTGCCAGTAGTACCTATAGCGAGAATGAGCAGTTCTTC

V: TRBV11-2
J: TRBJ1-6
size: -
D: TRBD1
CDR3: CASSLGRTGEERF
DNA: TGTGCCAGCAGCTTAGGTCGGACAGGGGAGGAACGCTTT

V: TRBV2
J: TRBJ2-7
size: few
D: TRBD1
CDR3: CASSQDRAPDEQYF
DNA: TGTGCCAGCAGTCAGGACAGGGCTCCCGACGAGCAGTACTTC

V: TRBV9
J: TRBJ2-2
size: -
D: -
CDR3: CASSPLFVGSGELFF
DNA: TGTGCCAGCAGCCCCCTTTTTGTTGGGTCCGGGGAGCTGTTTTTT

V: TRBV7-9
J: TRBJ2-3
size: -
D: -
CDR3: CASSQSIATSTDTQYF
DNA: TGTGCCAGCAGTCAAAGTATAGCAACTAGCACAGATACGCAGTATTTT

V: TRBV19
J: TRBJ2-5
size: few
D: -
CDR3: CASSMNDFQETQYF
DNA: TGTGCCAGTAGTATGAACGACTTCCAAGAGACCCAGTACTTC

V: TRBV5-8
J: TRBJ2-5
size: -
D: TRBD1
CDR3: CASSFRDREETQYF
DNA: TGTGCCAGCAGCTTCCGGGACAGGGAAGAGACCCAGTACTTC

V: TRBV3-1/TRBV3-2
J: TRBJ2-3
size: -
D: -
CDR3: CASSQEGPGPTDTQYF
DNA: TGTGCCAGCAGCCAAGAGGGGCCGGGACCCACAGATACGCAGTATTTT

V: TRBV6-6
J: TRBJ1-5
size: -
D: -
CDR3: CASRNSHSNQPQHF
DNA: TGTGCCAGCAGAAACAGCCATAGCAATCAGCCCCAGCATTTT

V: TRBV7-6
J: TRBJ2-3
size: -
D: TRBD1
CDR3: CASSLLDRAWSDTQYF
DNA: TGTGCCAGCAGCTTACTCGACAGGGCTTGGTCCGATACGCAGTATTTT

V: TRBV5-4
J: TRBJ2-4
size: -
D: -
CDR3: CATHPGGQNIQYF
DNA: TGTGCCACCCACCCCGGGGGTCAAAACATTCAGTACTTC

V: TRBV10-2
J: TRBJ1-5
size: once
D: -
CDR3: CASSEWQRNQPQHF
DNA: TGCGCCAGCAGTGAGTGGCAGCGCAATCAGCCCCAGCATTTT

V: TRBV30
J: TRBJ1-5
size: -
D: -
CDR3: CAWSVRGNQPQHF
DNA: TGTGCCTGGAGTGTACGGGGCAATCAGCCCCAGCATTTT

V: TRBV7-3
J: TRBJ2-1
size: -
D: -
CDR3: CASSRSAGNEQFF
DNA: TGTGCCAGCAGTAGGTCTGCTGGGAATGAGCAGTTCTTC

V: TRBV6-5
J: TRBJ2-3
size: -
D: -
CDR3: CASSSPLVFTQYF
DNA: TGTGCCAGCAGTTCCCCACTAGTGTTCACGCAGTATTTT

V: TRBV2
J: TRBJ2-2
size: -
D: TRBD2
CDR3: CASRPLTSGRRAGELFF
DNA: TGTGCCAGCAGGCCCCTGACTAGCGGGAGGAGGGCCGGGGAGCTGTTTTTT